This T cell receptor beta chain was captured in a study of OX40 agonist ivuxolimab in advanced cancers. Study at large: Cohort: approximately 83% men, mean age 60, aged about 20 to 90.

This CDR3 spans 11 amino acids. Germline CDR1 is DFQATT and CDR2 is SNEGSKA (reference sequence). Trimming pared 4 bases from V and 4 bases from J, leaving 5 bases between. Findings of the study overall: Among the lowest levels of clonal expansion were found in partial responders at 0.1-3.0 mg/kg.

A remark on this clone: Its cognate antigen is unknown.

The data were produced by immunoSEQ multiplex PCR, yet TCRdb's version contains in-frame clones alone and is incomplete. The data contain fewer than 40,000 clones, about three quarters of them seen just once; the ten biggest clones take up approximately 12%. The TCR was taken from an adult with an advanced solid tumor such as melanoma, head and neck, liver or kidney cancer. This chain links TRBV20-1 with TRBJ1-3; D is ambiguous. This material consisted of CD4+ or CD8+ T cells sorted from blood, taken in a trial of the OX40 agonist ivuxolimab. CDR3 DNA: TGCAGTGCTAATAAGGGAAACACCATATATTTT. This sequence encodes CSANKGNTIYF.